The 16 T cell receptor beta chains below all came from one sample that was sequenced in a study of T cell repertoires in cytomegalovirus infection. TCRdb redid the calling of the reads with MiXCR, one entry per CDR3 protein. The data contain roughly 920,000 distinct CDR3 sequences, roughly 30% of them seen just once; the ten biggest clones take up more than 13%. Their antigens are not known. The source material was cultured CD8+ T cells from PBMCs, sampled from culture after CMV antigen stimulation. All receptors derive from a human donor in good health (CMV status not recorded). Some clones in this sample may be carry-over from other donors' samples.

The rearrangement links TRBV27 to TRBJ2-7; weak D call: TRBD1 (7 bases). Germline values: CDR1 MNHEY, CDR2 SMNVEV (reference sequence). The CDR3 runs 15 residues. V was pared by 7 bases and J by 1 base, with 17 bases between. CDR3 in DNA: TGTGCCAGCACCCAAAGGGCAGGGGGGTCCTACGAGCAGTACGTC. Protein: CASTQRAGGSYEQYV.

J is TRBJ1-2 and V is TRBV19; 7 positions match TRBD1. V lost 2 bases, J lost 5 bases, and 5 bases stayed unmatched. The CDR3 runs 14 residues. Germline V lookup: CDR1 LNHDA, CDR2 SQIVND (reference sequence). This chain's CDR3 is CASSILDRRYGYTF. CDR3 nucleotide sequence: TGTGCCAGTAGTATACTGGACAGGAGGTATGGCTACACCTTC.

In regard to this clonotype: At one end, the junction sequence differs from germline, possibly due to a read error. V is TRBV2 and J is TRBJ1-2; the D gene is possibly TRBD1 (6 bases). This CDR3 spans 8 amino acids. Germline V gene data show CDR1 as SNHLY and CDR2 as FYNNEI. DNA for the CDR3: TGTGCCAGCCGGGACATGGCCTTC. Translating it yields CASRDMAF.

This chain links TRBV20-1 with TRBJ2-3; D not resolved. Trimming left V 3 bases short and J 4 bases short, with 8 bases between. The length of the CDR3 is 12 residues. Germline CDR1 DFQATT, CDR2 SNEGSKA (reference sequence). The CDR3 nucleotides read TGCAGTGCTAGGGGTTGGCCAGATACGCAGTATTTT. This codes for CSARGWPDTQYF.

This rearrangement joins TRBV4-1 to TRBJ2-4, with 7 bases lining up with TRBD1. The junction had 12 bases not matched to a gene; V was cut back by 7 bases and J by 0 bases. Germline-derived CDR1 and CDR2 are MGHRA and YSYEKL. The CDR3 runs 17 residues. This CDR3 is CASNGTVPTLAKNIQYF. CDR3 nucleotide sequence: TGCGCCAGCAACGGGACAGTTCCTACGCTAGCCAAAAACATTCAGTACTTC.

J is TRBJ2-2 and V is TRBV10-3; 14 positions agree with TRBD2. Per the germline V gene, CDR1 is ENHRY and CDR2 is SYGVKD. This CDR3 is 17 amino acids long. V shed 6 bases and J 2 bases; nucleotides not matched to a gene: 5. The CDR3 DNA reads as TGTGCCATCAGGGGGACTAGCGGGGGACCCAACACCGGGGAGCTGTTTTTT. This sequence encodes CAIRGTSGGPNTGELFF.

This clonotype was detected a few times. This chain links TRBV5-6 with TRBJ2-3; D possibly matches TRBD1 or TRBD2 (5 bases each). V lost 3 bases to trimming and J lost 2 bases, with 22 bases between them. This CDR3 comprises 18 residues. Germline V gives CDR1 SGHDT, CDR2 YYEEEE. CDR3 DNA sequence: TGTGCCAGCAGCTCGCCCCAGGGTTCCACTAGTCCCACAGATACGCAGTATTTT. It is translated as CASSSPQGSTSPTDTQYF.

The V and J genes are TRBV7-1 and TRBJ1-1; TRBD1 aligns across 8 bases. TRBV7-1 is an ORF, with its function uncertain. The CDR3 covers 14 residues. V lost 2 bases and J lost 4; bases outside the gene matches: 3. The CDR3 is CASSSITGGTEAFF. Written as DNA, the CDR3 is TGTGCCAGCAGCTCAATTACAGGGGGCACTGAAGCTTTCTTT.

V and J are TRBV5-4 and TRBJ2-3; 8 nucleotides agree with TRBD2. The germline gives CDR1 SGHNT, CDR2 YYREEE (reference sequence). J gave up 4 bases and V 0 bases, and 13 bases lay outside the gene matches. The CDR3 loop spans 18 amino acids. In DNA, the CDR3 is TGTGCCAGCAGCTTGGTTCCGGGGGGGCCGAGGGAATCAGATACGCAGTATTTT. Encoded protein: CASSLVPGGPRESDTQYF.

The chain is built from TRBV5-6 and TRBJ1-5, with TRBD1 matching over 10 bases. V shed 4 bases, J shed 2 bases, and the junction held 6 bases outside the gene matches. This CDR3 comprises 16 residues. Per germline, CDR1 SGHDT and CDR2 YYEEEE. CDR3 in amino acids: CASSPGQGTGNQPQHF. The CDR3 region has the DNA TGTGCCAGCAGCCCGGGACAGGGGACGGGCAATCAGCCCCAGCATTTT.

Ten or more counts support this clonotype. This chain links TRBV12-3 or TRBV12-4 with TRBJ2-3, with D maybe TRBD1 (6 bases). There are 18 residues in the CDR3. Trimming shortened V by 4 bases and J by 0 bases, and 20 bases separated the two germline ends. CDR3 sequence (DNA): TGTGCCAGCAGTTCTCCCCCAGACAGGCTAACTAGCACAGATACGCAGTATTTT. Protein sequence: CASSSPPDRLTSTDTQYF.

The CDR3 DNA reads as TGTGCCAGCAGCTTAGAAGGGCAGGGGGCGCGAGAGCAGTACGTC. Amino acids: CASSLEGQGAREQYV. The rearrangement links TRBV13 to TRBJ2-7, with TRBD1 matching 8 bases. The CDR3 is made up of 15 amino acids. V shed 1 base and J 7 bases; nucleotides not matched to a gene: 9. Germline assignment: CDR1 PRHDT and CDR2 FYEKMQ (reference sequence).

This clonotype was found many times. The genes are TRBV7-8 and TRBJ2-4; 7 positions agree with TRBD1. The CDR3 spans 15 residues. Germline lookup yields CDR1 SGHVS and CDR2 FQNEAQ. V was pared by 1 base and J by 4 bases, with 4 bases of the junction left unmatched. DNA of the CDR3: TGTGCCAGCAGCTTAGGACAGGGTGTGAAAAACATTCAGTACTTC. It specifies CASSLGQGVKNIQYF.

This chain joins TRBV6-1 and TRBJ2-2; 8 bases match TRBD1. This CDR3 region has 15 residues. In germline, CDR1 is MNHNS, CDR2 SASEGT. Unmatched junction bases numbered 5, after V lost 5 bases and J lost 3 bases. This CDR3 reads CASSTDREYTGELFF. The CDR3, as DNA: TGTGCCAGCAGTACGGACAGGGAATACACCGGGGAGCTGTTTTTT.

The CDR3 region is CASSSQGSDYEQYV. The CDR3, as DNA: TGTGCCAGCAGCTCACAGGGATCGGATTACGAGCAGTACGTC. The chain joins TRBV7-9 to TRBJ2-7, with D perhaps TRBD1 (6 bases). In germline, CDR1 is SEHNR, CDR2 FQNEAQ (reference sequence). Trimming left V 4 bases short and J 4 bases short, with 14 bases between. CDR3 length: 14 residues.

V is TRBV6-1 and J is TRBJ2-5; D is perhaps TRBD1 (6 bases). Trimming took 9 bases from V and 5 from J, leaving 22 bases between them. CDR1 and CDR2 (germline): MNHNS, SASEGT. The CDR3 length is 15 residues. The CDR3 spells CASTGLRGLGETQYF. The CDR3 nucleotides read TGTGCCAGTACCGGGCTCAGGGGTCTGGGGGAGACCCAGTACTTC.